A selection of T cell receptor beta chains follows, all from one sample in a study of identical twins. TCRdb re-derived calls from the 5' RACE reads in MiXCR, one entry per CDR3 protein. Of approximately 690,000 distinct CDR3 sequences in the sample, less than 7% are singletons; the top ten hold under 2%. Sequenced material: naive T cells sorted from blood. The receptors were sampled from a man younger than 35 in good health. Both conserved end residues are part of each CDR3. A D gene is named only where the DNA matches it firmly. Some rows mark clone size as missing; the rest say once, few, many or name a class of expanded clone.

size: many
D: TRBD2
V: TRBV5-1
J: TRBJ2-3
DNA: TGCGCCAGCAGCTTCAACCTCAACCTAGCGGGAGGGGCAGATACGCAGTATTTT
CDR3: CASSFNLNLAGGADTQYF

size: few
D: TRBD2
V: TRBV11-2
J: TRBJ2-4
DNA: TGTGCCAGCAGCTCGCGGGGGCTAGCGGGAGTATGGGAAGCCAAAAACATTCAGTACTTC
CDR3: CASSSRGLAGVWEAKNIQYF

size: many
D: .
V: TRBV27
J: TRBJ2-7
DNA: TGTGCCAGCAGTTCAGGGTCGGGATACGAGCAGTACTTC
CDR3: CASSSGSGYEQYF

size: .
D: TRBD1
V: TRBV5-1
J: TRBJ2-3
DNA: TGCGCCAGCAGCTTGGGACAGGGGGAGTCCATGGATACGCAGTATTTT
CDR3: CASSLGQGESMDTQYF

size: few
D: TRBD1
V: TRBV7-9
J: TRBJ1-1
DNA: TGTGCCAGCAGTTCGACAGGGAGCTGGTCTGAAGCTTTCTTT
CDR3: CASSSTGSWSEAFF

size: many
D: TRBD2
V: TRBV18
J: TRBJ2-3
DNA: TGTGCCAGCTCACCTGTAGCGGGAGGGCCTGAAGATACGCAGTATTTT
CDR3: CASSPVAGGPEDTQYF

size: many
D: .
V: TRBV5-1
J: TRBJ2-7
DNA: TGCGCCAGCAGCTCTGGGACGCGAAGCTCCTACGAGCAGTACTTC
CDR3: CASSSGTRSSYEQYF

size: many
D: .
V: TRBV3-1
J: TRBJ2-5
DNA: TGTGCCAGCAGCCAAGGGCCGGGGCCGACGCAGACCCAGTACTTC
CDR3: CASSQGPGPTQTQYF

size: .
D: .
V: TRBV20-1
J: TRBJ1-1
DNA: TGCAGCGGCTACCGGGGAGCTTTGAACACTGAAGCTTTCTTT
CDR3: CSGYRGALNTEAFF

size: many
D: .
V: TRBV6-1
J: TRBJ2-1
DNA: TGTGCCACCCGAAGCGACAGTAGCTCCTACAATGAGCAGTTCTTC
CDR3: CATRSDSSSYNEQFF

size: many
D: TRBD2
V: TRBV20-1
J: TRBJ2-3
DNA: TGCAGTGCTTTCCTTCTAGCGGGAGGTTCTAGCACAGATACGCAGTATTTT
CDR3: CSAFLLAGGSSTDTQYF

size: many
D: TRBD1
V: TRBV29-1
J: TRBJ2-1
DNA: TGCAGCGTTGAAAGAGGGACAGGGAATGGGGCCCAGTTCTTC
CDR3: CSVERGTGNGAQFF

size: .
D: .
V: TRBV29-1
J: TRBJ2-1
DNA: TGCAGCGTGGACTACTACAATGAGCAGTTCTTC
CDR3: CSVDYYNEQFF

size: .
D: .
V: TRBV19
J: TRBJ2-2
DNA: TGTGCCAGTAGTATAGAATATAGTAGGTCCGCGAACACCGGGGAGCTGTTTTTT
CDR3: CASSIEYSRSANTGELFF

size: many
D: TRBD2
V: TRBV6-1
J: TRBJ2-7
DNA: TGTGCCAGCAGATTTTCCATAGCGGGAGAGAACGAGCAGTACTTC
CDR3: CASRFSIAGENEQYF

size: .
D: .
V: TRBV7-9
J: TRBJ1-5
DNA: TGTGCCAGCAGCGAGCAGTTAGACCAGCCCCAGCATTTT
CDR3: CASSEQLDQPQHF

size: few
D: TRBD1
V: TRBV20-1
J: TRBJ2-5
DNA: TGCAGTGCTACCCAGGGGGCCGGGGGAGAGACCCAGTACTTC
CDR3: CSATQGAGGETQYF

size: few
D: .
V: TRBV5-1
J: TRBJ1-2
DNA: TGCGCCAGCAGCTTGTTAGGTGGTGAGGGCTACACCTTC
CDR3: CASSLLGGEGYTF

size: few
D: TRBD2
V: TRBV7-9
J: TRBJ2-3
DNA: TGTGCCAGCAGCACTTCTAGCGGGAGGACAGATACGCAGTATTTT
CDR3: CASSTSSGRTDTQYF

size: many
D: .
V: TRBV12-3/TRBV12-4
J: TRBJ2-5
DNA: TGTGCCAGCAGTTCCCGGGAAGCACAAGAGACCCAGTACTTC
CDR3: CASSSREAQETQYF

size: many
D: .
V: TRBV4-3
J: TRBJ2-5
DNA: TGCGCCAGCAGCCAAGCGGGGTTGGAGACCCAGTACTTC
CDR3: CASSQAGLETQYF

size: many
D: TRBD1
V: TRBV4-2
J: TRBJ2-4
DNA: TGTGCCAGCAGCCAAGGGGATGAGGGGGCGACCAAAAACATTCAGTACTTC
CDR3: CASSQGDEGATKNIQYF

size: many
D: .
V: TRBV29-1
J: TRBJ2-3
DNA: TGCAGCGTTGAAGACCGAAAAAGACTAGATACGCAGTATTTT
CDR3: CSVEDRKRLDTQYF

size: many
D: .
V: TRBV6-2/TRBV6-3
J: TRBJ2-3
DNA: TGTGCCACCACGGGGGCCACAGATACGCAGTATTTT
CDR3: CATTGATDTQYF

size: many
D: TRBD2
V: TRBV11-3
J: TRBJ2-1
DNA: TGTGCCAGCAGCCCTGGACTAGCCGCAGGCTTCTTC
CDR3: CASSPGLAAGFF

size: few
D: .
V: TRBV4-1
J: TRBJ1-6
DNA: TGCGCCAGCAGCCAAGACCCGGGGCGGGGGACGGGCTCACCCCTCCACTTT
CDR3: CASSQDPGRGTGSPLHF

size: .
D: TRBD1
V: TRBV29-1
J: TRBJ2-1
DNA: TGCAGCGTTGCTGGGACAGCCGGCTCGGGGACCTACAATGAGCAGTTCTTC
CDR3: CSVAGTAGSGTYNEQFF

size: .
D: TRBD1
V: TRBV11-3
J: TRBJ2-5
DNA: TGTGCCAGCAGCTTAGCGTTCGGGACAGGGGAAGAGACCCAGTACTTC
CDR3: CASSLAFGTGEETQYF

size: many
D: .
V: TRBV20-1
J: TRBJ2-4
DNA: TGCAGTGCTAGAGAGGCACTTCCTTTCAAAAACATTCAGTACTTC
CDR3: CSAREALPFKNIQYF

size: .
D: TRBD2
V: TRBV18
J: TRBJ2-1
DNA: TGTGCCAGCTCACAAAGACTAGCGGGGCAGTTCTTC
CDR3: CASSQRLAGQFF

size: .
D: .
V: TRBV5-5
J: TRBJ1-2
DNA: TGTGCCAGCAGCTTTTCCCACTATGGCTACACCTTC
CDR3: CASSFSHYGYTF

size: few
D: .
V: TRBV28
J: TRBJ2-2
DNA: TGTGCCAGCAGTTGGTCACGGGGGATTACCGGGGAGCTGTTTTTT
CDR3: CASSWSRGITGELFF

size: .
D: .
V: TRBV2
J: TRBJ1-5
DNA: TGTGCCAGCAGTGCGGACTCTCATAGCAATCAGCCCCAGCATTTT
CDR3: CASSADSHSNQPQHF

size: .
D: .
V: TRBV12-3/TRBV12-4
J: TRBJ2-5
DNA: TGTGCCAGCAGTTTAGGGGGGAGGTCGGAGACCCAGTACTTC
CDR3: CASSLGGRSETQYF

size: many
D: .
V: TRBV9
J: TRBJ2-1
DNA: TGTGCCAGCAGCGTAGGGAGAGGGTATGAGCAGTTCTTC
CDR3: CASSVGRGYEQFF

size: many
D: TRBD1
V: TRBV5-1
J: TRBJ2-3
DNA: TGCGCCAGCAGCTTGCAACAGGGGGCAGATACGCAGTATTTT
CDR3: CASSLQQGADTQYF

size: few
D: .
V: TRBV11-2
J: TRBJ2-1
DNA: TGTGCCAGCAGCTTAGCGGGCGGGACCGACAATGAGCAGTTCTTC
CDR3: CASSLAGGTDNEQFF

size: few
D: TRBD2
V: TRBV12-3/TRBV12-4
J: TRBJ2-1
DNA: TGTGCCAGCAGTGGGGGTAGCGGGAGGCCCTCCTACAATGAGCAGTTCTTC
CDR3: CASSGGSGRPSYNEQFF

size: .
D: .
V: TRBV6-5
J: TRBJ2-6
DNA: TGTGCCAGCAGTTACTCGGCTGGCTCTGGGGCCAACGTCCTGACTTTC
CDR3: CASSYSAGSGANVLTF

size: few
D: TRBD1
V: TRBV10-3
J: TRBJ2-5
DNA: TGTGCCATCAGTGGCGGGACAGGGGCTTTGGAGACCCAGTACTTC
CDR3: CAISGGTGALETQYF

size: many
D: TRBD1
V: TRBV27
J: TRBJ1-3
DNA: TGTGCCAGCAGTTTAGCAGGGGGCAGCTCTGGAAACACCATATATTTT
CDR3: CASSLAGGSSGNTIYF

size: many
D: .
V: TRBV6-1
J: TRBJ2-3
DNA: TGTGCCAGCATCGAATCAGCGATACTCACAGATACGCAGTATTTT
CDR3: CASIESAILTDTQYF

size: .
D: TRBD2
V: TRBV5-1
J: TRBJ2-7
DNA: TGCGCCAGCAGCCACGGGACTAGCGAGACCTACGAGCAGTACTTC
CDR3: CASSHGTSETYEQYF

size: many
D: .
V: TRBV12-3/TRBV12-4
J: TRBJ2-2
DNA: TGTGCCAGCAGTTTTTTGGCAAGGGGCACCGGGGAGCTGTTTTTT
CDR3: CASSFLARGTGELFF

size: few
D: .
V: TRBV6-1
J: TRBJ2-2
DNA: TGTGCCAGCTCCACAGCAGAATTCAACACCGGGGAGCTGTTTTTT
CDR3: CASSTAEFNTGELFF

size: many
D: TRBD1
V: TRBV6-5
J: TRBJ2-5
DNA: TGTGCCAGCAGTTTACCAGGACAGGGAGGAGAGACCCAGTACTTC
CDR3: CASSLPGQGGETQYF

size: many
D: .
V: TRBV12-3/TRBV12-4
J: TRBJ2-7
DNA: TGTGCCAGCAGTTTGAGTCAGGGGATACGCGAGCAGTACTTC
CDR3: CASSLSQGIREQYF

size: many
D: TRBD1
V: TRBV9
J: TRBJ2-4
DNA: TGTGCCAGCAGCGCAAGCCTGACAGGGGGCGCAAACATTCAGTACTTC
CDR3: CASSASLTGGANIQYF

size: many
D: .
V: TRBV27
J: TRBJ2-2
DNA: TGTGCCAGCAGTTTAGGGGACTCAGCGAACACCGGGGAGCTGTTTTTT
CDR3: CASSLGDSANTGELFF

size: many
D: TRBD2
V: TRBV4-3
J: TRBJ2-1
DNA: TGCGCCAGCAGCCCCTGGGGGCGGGAGGGGGGCAATGAGCAGTTCTTC
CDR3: CASSPWGREGGNEQFF

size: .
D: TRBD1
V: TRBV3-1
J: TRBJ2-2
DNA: TGTGCCAGCAGCCACACCGGGACAGGGCTCGGGGAGCTGTTTTTT
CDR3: CASSHTGTGLGELFF

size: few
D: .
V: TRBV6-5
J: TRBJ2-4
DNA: TGTGCCAGCAGGGGTCGGAACATTCAGTACTTC
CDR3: CASRGRNIQYF

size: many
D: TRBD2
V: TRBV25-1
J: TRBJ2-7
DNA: TGTGCCAGCACCCGAATCGGGAGGGACTACGAGCAGTACTTC
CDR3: CASTRIGRDYEQYF

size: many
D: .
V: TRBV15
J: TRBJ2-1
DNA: TGTGCCACCAGCTCCGAGAATTACTACAATGAGCAGTTCTTC
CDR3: CATSSENYYNEQFF

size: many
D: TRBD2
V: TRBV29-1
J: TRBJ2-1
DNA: TGCAGCGTTGATGGTAGCGGGAGATCCTACAATGAGCAGTTCTTC
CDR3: CSVDGSGRSYNEQFF

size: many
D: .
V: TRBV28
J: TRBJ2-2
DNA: TGTGCCAGCAGTTTAAATTTCGGGAAAGCGAACACCGGGGAGCTGTTTTTT
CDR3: CASSLNFGKANTGELFF

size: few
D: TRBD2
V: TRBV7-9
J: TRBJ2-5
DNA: TGTGCCAGCAGCGAATTAGCGGGAGCTCTCGAGACCCAGTACTTC
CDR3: CASSELAGALETQYF

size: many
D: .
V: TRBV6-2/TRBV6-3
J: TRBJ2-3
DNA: TGTGCCAGCAGTTACCTCAGGTTTGCAGATACGCAGTATTTT
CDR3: CASSYLRFADTQYF

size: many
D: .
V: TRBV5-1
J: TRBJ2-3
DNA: TGCGCCAGCAGCTTGGCCGAGGGGGGTAGTACAGATACGCAGTATTTT
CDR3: CASSLAEGGSTDTQYF